The entry that follows covers one T cell receptor (beta chain) sequence. The clone's antigen remains unknown. No quality values exist for individual bases; no much larger clone is one base distant. Whole blood was collected in K2EDTA tubes by collaborating institutions according to the institutions' own protocols. For TCRbeta analysis, collaborators shipped samples in one of three forms: frozen whole blood, isolated PBMCs, or DNA extracted from either of those sample types. This sample is part of a study of blood T cell repertoires in COVID-19 (dated by TCRdb to about 2020). Regarding the study in general: Samples covering the acute and convalescent phases of COVID-19 were provided by collaborators in the United States, Italy and Spain. The prospective study material was composed of cDNA or gDNA derived from T cells, B-cell-depleted T cells, or PBMCs. The dataset comprised deeply sampled blood TCRbeta repertoires from subjects exposed to, actively infected with, or recovered from COVID-19. A freely available public database, intended as a resource for researchers studying the immune response to SARS-CoV-2, is where the repertoires were released. Samples were obtained from the ongoing ImmuneRACE study (first 160 participants) and from roughly 1,300 subjects provided by 6 global collaborators. The sample metadata nearly always contained a de-identified subject ID, COVID-19 status, age in years and sex. Where available, HLA class I and class II types were taken from metadata supplied by the sample provider and were not determined by assay-based typing.

V is pruned by 6 bases and J by 5 bases, leaving 6 bases of the junction without a gene match. The CDR3 sequence holds 15 residues, the cysteine and phenylalanine included. Left in the record is the CDR3 DNA by itself, 45 bases read in frame from the first base. CDR1 is given as MGHRA and CDR2 as YSYEKL, both from the germline V gene. TCRbeta CDR3 regions were amplified from genomic DNA by means of the immunoSEQ Assay, a bias-controlled multiplex PCR. In the paper's pipeline: Nucleated cell counts per sample were estimated from amplification of reference gene primers within the assay. To quantify the absolute abundance of each unique TCRbeta CDR3 rearrangement, sequence reads were collapsed and filtered. For each sample, productive Simpson clonality was calculated as the square root of Simpson's diversity index over productive rearrangements. Held by TCRdb, this immuneACCESS table contains in-frame sequences only and omits some clones. Under half of the omission traces to an unresolved V gene where checked; the cause of the rest is unknown. D and trimming were read from the DNA, whereas the V and J calls and clone size are those reported in that table. The sample table lists roughly 32,000 clones, around 88% of them with a count of one. Approximately 24% of the sample rests with the top ten.

General study outcomes and caveats: How much clinical and demographic metadata was included differed by source and by participant, and the metadata was provided uncurated.

The chain is encoded by TRBV4-1 joined to TRBJ2-5; TRBD2 agrees with 13 junctional bases. The sample comprised peripheral blood. This TCR came from a human donor in a cohort sampled during active COVID-19. CDR3 sequence: CASSTGTSGAETQYF. The DNA is as follows: TGCGCCAGCAGTACCGGGACTAGCGGGGCGGAGACCCAGTACTTC.